This record covers a single TCR beta chain. The data belong to a study of technical replicates of blood from four donors. Trimming removed 3 bases from V and 1 base from J, with 13 bases in between. This CDR3 is 15 amino acids long. Per the germline V gene, CDR1 is SGHTA and CDR2 is FQGNSA. The repertoire was sequenced with immunoSEQ multiplex PCR; TCRdb's copy has only in-frame clones and lacks some. The data show about 93,000 clones, 95% seen once. This chain uses TRBV7-2 with TRBJ2-7, with D perhaps TRBD2 (6 bases). The receptor was derived from a human donor in good health. The sample was T cells isolated from PBMCs. CDR3 sequence reads: CASSFVVGSSYEQYF. The CDR3 DNA follows: TGTGCCAGCAGCTTTGTAGTCGGGAGTTCCTACGAGCAGTACTTC.